This T cell receptor (beta chain) was profiled in a study of T cells in Graves' hyperthyroidism and ophthalmopathy. Findings and limits, study-wide: Most clonotypes expanded in the thyroid (above 0.001) were also present in blood. Ophthalmopathy onset followed model prediction by a median about six months. Separating ophthalmopathy from stable hyperthyroidism was achieved by a 13 V-J model.

Pregnant or lactating patients were excluded, as were those with uncontrolled infection or other autoimmune disease. Turning to this clonotype: Its antigen is unidentified.

TCR beta CDR3 regions were amplified from RNA. First-round RT-PCR with HTBI primers amplified the TCR CDR3 region. TCRdb redid the calling of the multiplex PCR reads with MiXCR, one entry per CDR3 protein. The sample shows 500,000 to 800,000 distinct CDR3 sequences, 40% to 55% of them seen only once. This CDR3 is built from 13 residues. Per germline, CDR1 LNHNV and CDR2 YYDKDF (reference sequence). V lost 6 bases, J lost 3 bases, and 8 bases lay in between. The TCR was taken from an adult man with Graves' disease, either hyperthyroidism or ophthalmopathy (not recorded which). The genes are TRBV15 and TRBJ1-4; D not resolved. Source material: peripheral blood or thyroid tissue (not recorded which). The CDR3 protein is CATSSGANEKLFF. The CDR3, as DNA: TGTGCCACCAGTTCTGGGGCTAATGAAAAACTGTTTTTT.